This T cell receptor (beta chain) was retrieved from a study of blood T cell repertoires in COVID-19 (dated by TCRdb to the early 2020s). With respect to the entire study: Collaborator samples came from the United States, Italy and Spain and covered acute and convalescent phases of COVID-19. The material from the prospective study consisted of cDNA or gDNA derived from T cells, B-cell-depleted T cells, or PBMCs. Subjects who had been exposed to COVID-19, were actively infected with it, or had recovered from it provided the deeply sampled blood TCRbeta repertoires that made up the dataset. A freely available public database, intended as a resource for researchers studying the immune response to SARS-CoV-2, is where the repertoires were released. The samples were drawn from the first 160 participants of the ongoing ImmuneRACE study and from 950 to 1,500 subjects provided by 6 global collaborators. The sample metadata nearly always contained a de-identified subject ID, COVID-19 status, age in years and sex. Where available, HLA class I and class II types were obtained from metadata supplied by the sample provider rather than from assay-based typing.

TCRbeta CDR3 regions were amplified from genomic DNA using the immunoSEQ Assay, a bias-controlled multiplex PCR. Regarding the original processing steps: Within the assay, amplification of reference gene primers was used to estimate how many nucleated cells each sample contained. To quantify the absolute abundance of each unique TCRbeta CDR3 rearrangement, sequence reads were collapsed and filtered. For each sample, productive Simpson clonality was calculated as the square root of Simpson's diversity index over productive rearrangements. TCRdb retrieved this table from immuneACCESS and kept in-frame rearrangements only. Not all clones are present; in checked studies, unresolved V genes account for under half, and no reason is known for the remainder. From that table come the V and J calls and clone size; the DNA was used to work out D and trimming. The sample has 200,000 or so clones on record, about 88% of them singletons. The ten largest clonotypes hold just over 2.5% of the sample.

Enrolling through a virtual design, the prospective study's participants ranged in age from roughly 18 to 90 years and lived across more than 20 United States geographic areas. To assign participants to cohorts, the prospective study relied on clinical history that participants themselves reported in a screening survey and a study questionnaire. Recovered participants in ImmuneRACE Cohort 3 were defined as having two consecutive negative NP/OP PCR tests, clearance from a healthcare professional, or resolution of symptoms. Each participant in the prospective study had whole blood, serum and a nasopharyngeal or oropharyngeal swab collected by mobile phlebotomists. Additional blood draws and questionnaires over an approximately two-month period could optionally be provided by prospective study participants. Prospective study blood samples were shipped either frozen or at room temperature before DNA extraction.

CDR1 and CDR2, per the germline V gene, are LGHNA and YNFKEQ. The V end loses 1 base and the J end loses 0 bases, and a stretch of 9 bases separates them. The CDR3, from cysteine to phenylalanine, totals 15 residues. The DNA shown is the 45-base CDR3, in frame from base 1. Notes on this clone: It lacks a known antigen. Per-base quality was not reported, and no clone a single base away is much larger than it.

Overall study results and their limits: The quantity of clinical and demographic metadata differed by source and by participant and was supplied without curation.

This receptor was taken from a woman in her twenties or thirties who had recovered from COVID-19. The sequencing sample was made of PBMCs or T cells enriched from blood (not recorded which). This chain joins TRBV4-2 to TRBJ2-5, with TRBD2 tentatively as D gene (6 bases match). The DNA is TGTGCCAGCAGCCAAGTGGGGAGGTACCAAGAGACCCAGTACTTC. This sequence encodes CASSQVGRYQETQYF.